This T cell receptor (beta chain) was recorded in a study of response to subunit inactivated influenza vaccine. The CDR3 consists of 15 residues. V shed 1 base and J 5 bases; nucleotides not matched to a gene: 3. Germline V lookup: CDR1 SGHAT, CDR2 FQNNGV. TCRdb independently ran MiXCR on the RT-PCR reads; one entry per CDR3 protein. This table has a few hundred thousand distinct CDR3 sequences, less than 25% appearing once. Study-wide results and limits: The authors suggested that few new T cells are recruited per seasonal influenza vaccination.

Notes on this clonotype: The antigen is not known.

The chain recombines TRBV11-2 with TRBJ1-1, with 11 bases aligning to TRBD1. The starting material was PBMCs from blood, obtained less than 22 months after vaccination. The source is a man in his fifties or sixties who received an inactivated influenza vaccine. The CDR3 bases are TGTGCCAGCAGCTTAGGGGACAGGGGGGATACTGAAGCTTTCTTT. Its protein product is CASSLGDRGDTEAFF.